The clone carrying this T cell receptor (beta chain) was observed a few times. The antigen is unknown. The sample comes from a study of human T cells and chemical hapten exposure. Study context: Diagnoses of alopecia areata, totalis or universalis occurred in mostly female patients. Findings and limits, study-wide: Relative to controls, expanded TCRs formed significantly more large CDR3 similarity clusters. Donors in the study had alopecia, meaning their immune response may differ from healthy people's.

MiXCR, run by TCRdb on the RACE reads, gives a single entry per CDR3 protein. The sample carries 190,000 or so distinct CDR3 sequences, roughly 30% recorded once. Time point here: pre-sensitization, week 0. Documented treatment: therapeutic diphenylcyclopropenone sensitization with weekly scalp DPC. Sample donors consisted of patients with alopecia, aged 18 to 70 years, who were suitable for DPC. The specimen comprised whole blood, sampled in connection with sensitization to the hapten diphenylcyclopropenone (DPC). This TCR came from a woman in her twenties or thirties with alopecia areata. Some clones in this sample may be carry-over from other donors' samples.

CDR3 nucleotide sequence: TGTGCCAGCAGCTTAACTCTATGGGCAGAAATGAACACTGAAGCTTTCTTT. The encoded protein is CASSLTLWAEMNTEAFF. This chain links TRBV7-3 with TRBJ1-1; D gene unclear. CDR3 length equals 17 residues. V shed 0 bases and J shed 0 bases, with 14 bases lying between them. CDR1 SGHTA and CDR2 FQGTGA come from the germline V gene.